The source of this T cell receptor beta chain is a study of cytomegalovirus exposure and HLA in healthy donors. Study details: The 120 validation repertoires matched the approximately 700 first-cohort repertoires in platform, a later analysis reported. Study-wide findings and caveats: The classifier reportedly diagnosed cytomegalovirus status with high sensitivity and specificity. Cytomegalovirus association was assigned to approximately 160 TCR beta chains. In vitro assays verified that a few CMV-associated chains recognized CMV antigens specifically.

Between the trimmed V and J ends, which lost 3 bases and 6 bases, there was a span of 18 bases. The V gene's germline CDR1 is SGHNT and CDR2 YENEEA. The CDR3 length is 15 residues. Worth noting for this clone: Its antigen is unknown.

The table came from immunoSEQ multiplex PCR; TCRdb's copy has only in-frame clones and leaves some out. Of approximately 150,000 clones in the sample, around 90% are singletons; the top ten hold about 3%. The sample comprised PBMCs. The chain combines TRBV11-3 with TRBJ2-7; tentatively, D is TRBD1 (5 bases). This sequence was found in a woman under 30 in good health and CMV-seropositive. This CDR3 reads CASSLRTGDLSEQYF. In nucleotides, the CDR3 is TGTGCCAGCAGCTTGAGAACAGGCGACCTTTCCGAGCAGTACTTC.